The TCR beta chain under discussion was sequenced for a study of T cell repertoires in cytomegalovirus infection. Study-wide context: Used in the study were CMV epitopes, some recently identified and HLA-C-restricted, others well-studied and HLA-B-restricted. General observations from the study: Cumulative public TCR beta family frequency identified carriers of CMV plus the relevant HLA.

TCRdb reprocessed the reads with MiXCR, giving one entry per CDR3 protein. The sample shows 160,000 or so distinct CDR3 sequences, 20% to 25% of them seen only once. Details on this clonotype: Antigen unknown.

The CDR3 contains 16 residues. V lost 3 bases to trimming and J lost 3 bases; unmatched junction nucleotides: 4. CDR1 is SGHTA and CDR2 is FQGNSA in the germline V gene. The source of this sequence is a human donor in good health (CMV status not recorded). Some clones in this sample may be carry-over from other donors' samples. The V call is TRBV7-2, the J call TRBJ2-5; the match to TRBD2 covers 13 bases. The sample was CD8+ T cells from cultured PBMCs, taken from culture after CMV antigen stimulation. The DNA for the CDR3 is TGTGCCAGCAGCTTGGGAGGGACTAGCGGGGAAGAGACCCAGTACTTC. Its translation is CASSLGGTSGEETQYF.